The rows below give T cell receptor beta chains drawn from one sample of a study of blood T cell repertoires in COVID-19. Profiled with immunoSEQ multiplex PCR; TCRdb holds only in-frame clones, not every one. The sample lists around 300,000 clones; around 86% were seen once. Sequenced: peripheral blood. These receptor sequences come from a young woman who had recovered from COVID-19. The CDR3 runs from the conserved cysteine through the conserved F or W. The D gene is left open where the match is weak. Rows may omit the clone size; those that give it use once, few, many or a size class.

TRBJ1-1 | - | - | TRBV5-1 | CASSLQNRPNTEAFF | TGCGCCAGCAGCTTGCAGAACAGACCTAACACTGAAGCTTTCTTT
TRBJ2-7 | - | - | TRBV5-5 | CASSLPPGEAYEQYF | TGTGCCAGCAGCTTGCCCCCGGGAGAGGCGTACGAGCAGTACTTC
TRBJ2-7 | - | - | TRBV27 | CASRRGDEQYF | TGTGCCAGCCGGCGGGGTGACGAGCAGTACTTC
TRBJ1-1 | - | - | TRBV15 | CATRNGQNTEAFF | TGTGCCACCAGAAATGGACAGAACACTGAAGCTTTCTTT
TRBJ1-2 | - | - | TRBV27 | CASSPQGAYYGYTF | TGTGCCAGCAGTCCCCAGGGTGCCTACTATGGCTACACCTTC
TRBJ1-1 | - | - | TRBV4-1 | CASSFSRENTEAFF | TGCGCCAGCAGCTTCTCCAGGGAGAACACTGAAGCTTTCTTT
TRBJ2-5 | - | - | TRBV21-1 | CASSKGVAALWETQYF | TGTGCCAGCAGCAAAGGGGTAGCGGCTCTGTGGGAGACCCAGTACTTC
TRBJ2-2 | - | once | TRBV6-2/TRBV6-3 | CASSPERVVYSGELFF | TGTGCCAGCAGTCCCGAGAGGGTGGTTTATTCCGGGGAGCTGTTTTTT
TRBJ2-7 | TRBD1 | - | TRBV2 | CASGQVDYEQYF | TGTGCCAGCGGACAGGTAGACTACGAGCAGTACTTC
TRBJ1-6 | TRBD1 | - | TRBV3-1/TRBV3-2 | CASSLRGQGGTGSPLHF | TGTGCCAGCAGTCTCAGGGGACAGGGGGGCACTGGCTCACCCCTCCACTTT
TRBJ2-2 | - | once | TRBV28 | CASTESNTGELFF | TGTGCCAGCACGGAGTCGAACACCGGGGAGCTGTTTTTT
TRBJ2-7 | TRBD1 | few | TRBV19 | CASSIGQGVYYEQYF | TGTGCCAGTAGTATCGGACAGGGGGTTTACTACGAGCAGTACTTC
TRBJ2-2 | TRBD2 | few | TRBV15 | CATSRVLTSGRVTGELFF | TGTGCCACCAGCAGAGTGTTAACTAGCGGGAGGGTGACCGGGGAGCTGTTTTTT
TRBJ1-2 | - | - | TRBV29-1 | CSGETGGYGYTF | TGCAGCGGGGAGACAGGCGGCTATGGCTACACCTTC
TRBJ1-5 | TRBD1 | - | TRBV6-6 | CASSYGTGAQPQHF | TGTGCCAGCAGTTACGGGACAGGGGCCCAGCCCCAGCATTTT
TRBJ2-3 | - | - | TRBV7-9 | CASSSSEGTDTQYF | TGTGCCAGCAGCAGTAGCGAGGGCACAGATACGCAGTATTTT
TRBJ2-5 | - | - | TRBV5-6 | CASSLGAGAGVETQYF | TGTGCCAGCAGCCTGGGGGCCGGGGCAGGGGTCGAGACCCAGTACTTC
TRBJ2-5 | - | - | TRBV18 | CASSPGQGRSETQYF | TGTGCCAGCTCACCGGGGCAGGGCCGAAGCGAGACCCAGTACTTC
TRBJ1-6 | - | - | TRBV28 | CASSQPGFDSPLHF | TGTGCCAGCAGCCAACCAGGGTTTGATTCACCCCTCCACTTT
TRBJ1-3 | - | once | TRBV28 | CASSGIRNTIYF | TGTGCCAGCAGCGGGATCCGAAACACCATATATTTT
TRBJ2-3 | - | - | TRBV12-3/TRBV12-4 | CASSLGDTQYF | TGTGCCAGCTCCCTCGGGGATACGCAGTATTTT
TRBJ1-5 | - | - | TRBV3-1/TRBV3-2 | CASSHGERQPQHF | TGTGCCAGCAGCCACGGGGAGAGACAGCCCCAGCATTTT
TRBJ1-3 | - | few | TRBV30 | CAWKRSGNTIYF | TGTGCCTGGAAGCGCTCTGGAAACACCATATATTTT
TRBJ2-3 | TRBD2 | - | TRBV7-9 | CASTPAGISTDTQYF | TGTGCCAGCACCCCAGCGGGGATTAGCACAGATACGCAGTATTTT
TRBJ2-7 | - | - | TRBV6-2/TRBV6-3 | CASSYFPGAEQYF | TGTGCCAGCAGTTATTTTCCTGGAGCCGAGCAGTACTTC
TRBJ1-4 | - | - | TRBV4-1 | CASSQDPPHPPRRGEKLFF | TGCGCCAGCAGCCAAGATCCCCCCCACCCCCCGAGGCGCGGTGAAAAACTGTTTTTT
TRBJ2-3 | - | - | TRBV6-4 | CASSEGSGRDTQYF | TGTGCCAGCAGTGAAGGAAGCGGTAGAGATACGCAGTATTTT
TRBJ1-2 | TRBD1 | - | TRBV5-6 | CASSFSMQGADGYTF | TGTGCCAGCAGCTTTAGCATGCAGGGGGCTGATGGCTACACCTTC
TRBJ2-5 | - | - | TRBV20-1 | CSGREGETQYF | TGCAGTGGGAGGGAAGGAGAGACCCAGTACTTC
TRBJ1-5 | TRBD1 | once | TRBV19 | CASSSGQGAWPQHF | TGTGCCAGTAGTAGTGGACAGGGCGCTTGGCCCCAGCATTTT
TRBJ2-1 | TRBD2 | - | TRBV5-6 | CASSLDRAGGNEQFF | TGTGCCAGCAGCTTGGATCGAGCGGGGGGGAATGAGCAGTTCTTC
TRBJ1-5 | - | - | TRBV9 | CASSVPQLQGQPQHF | TGTGCCAGCAGCGTACCACAGCTTCAGGGTCAGCCCCAGCATTTT
TRBJ2-2 | TRBD2 | once | TRBV24-1 | CATSGGRGSDTGELFF | TGTGCCACCAGTGGCGGGAGAGGGTCGGACACCGGGGAGCTGTTTTTT
TRBJ1-5 | TRBD1 | once | TRBV5-6 | CASSFGDRGLDSNQPQHF | TGTGCCAGCAGCTTTGGGGACAGGGGGCTGGATAGCAATCAGCCCCAGCATTTT
TRBJ2-1 | - | - | TRBV29-1 | CSASRGKDEQFF | TGCAGCGCTTCTAGGGGAAAGGATGAGCAGTTCTTC
TRBJ1-5 | - | - | TRBV27 | CASSFVHTNQPQHF | TGTGCCAGCAGTTTTGTACATACCAATCAGCCCCAGCATTTT
TRBJ2-2 | - | - | TRBV9 | CASSVAAGATGELFF | TGTGCCAGCAGCGTAGCGGCAGGGGCCACCGGGGAGCTGTTTTTT
TRBJ2-3 | - | - | TRBV6-5 | CASSPGGPGDTQYF | TGTGCCAGCAGTCCTGGAGGCCCTGGGGATACGCAGTATTTT
TRBJ1-5 | - | once | TRBV7-9 | CASSSQELQPQHF | TGTGCCAGCAGCTCCCAGGAACTTCAGCCCCAGCATTTT
TRBJ2-2 | TRBD2 | - | TRBV7-9 | CASSTETSGRANTGELFF | TGTGCCAGCAGCACCGAGACTAGCGGGAGGGCAAACACCGGGGAGCTGTTTTTT
TRBJ2-7 | TRBD2 | - | TRBV7-2 | CASSLGGLAGSYEQYF | TGTGCCAGCAGCTTAGGAGGACTAGCCGGATCCTACGAGCAGTACTTC
TRBJ2-2 | TRBD1 | - | TRBV24-1 | CATGGQGSDTGELFF | TGTGCCACCGGGGGACAGGGGAGCGACACCGGGGAGCTGTTTTTT
TRBJ2-1 | TRBD1 | few | TRBV5-1 | CASGDRRDEQFF | TGCGCCAGCGGGGACAGGAGGGATGAGCAGTTCTTC
TRBJ1-1 | - | - | TRBV3-1/TRBV3-2 | CASSFMDSREAFF | TGTGCCAGCAGTTTTATGGACTCACGTGAAGCTTTCTTT
TRBJ2-1 | - | - | TRBV27 | CASSGQGSYNEQFF | TGTGCCAGCAGTGGCCAGGGTTCCTACAATGAGCAGTTCTTC
TRBJ1-5 | - | - | TRBV10-2 | CASSESSGNQPQHF | TGCGCCAGCAGTGAGTCGTCCGGCAATCAGCCCCAGCATTTT
TRBJ1-6 | - | - | TRBV15 | CATSRGSADNSPLHF | TGTGCCACCAGCAGAGGTTCGGCGGATAATTCACCCCTCCACTTT
TRBJ2-2 | TRBD2 | - | TRBV6-5 | CASRAGWTGELFF | TGTGCCAGCAGAGCGGGATGGACCGGGGAGCTGTTTTTT
TRBJ2-1 | - | - | TRBV4-2 | CASSQYTNYQIRVDNKQFF | TGTGCCAGCAGCCAATATACCAACTATCAGATCAGGGTCGACAATAAGCAGTTCTTC
TRBJ1-1 | - | once | TRBV6-1 | CASSEATGNTEAFF | TGTGCCAGCAGTGAAGCCACAGGGAACACTGAAGCTTTCTTT
TRBJ2-2 | - | - | TRBV19 | CAINKGGATGELFF | TGTGCCATTAACAAAGGGGGTGCCACCGGGGAGCTGTTTTTT
TRBJ2-2 | TRBD1 | - | TRBV9 | CASSDRTGKNTGELFF | TGTGCCAGCAGCGACCGGACAGGGAAGAACACCGGGGAGCTGTTTTTT
TRBJ2-7 | - | - | TRBV27 | CASNPQNSYEQYF | TGTGCCAGCAACCCGCAGAACTCCTACGAGCAGTACTTC
TRBJ2-5 | TRBD2 | - | TRBV7-2 | CASSFHSGRGETQYF | TGTGCCAGCAGCTTCCATAGCGGGAGGGGAGAGACCCAGTACTTC
TRBJ2-1 | TRBD2 | - | TRBV12-5 | CASGPGLNPYNEQFF | TGTGCTAGTGGTCCGGGACTAAACCCCTACAATGAGCAGTTCTTC
TRBJ1-5 | - | - | TRBV28 | CASKSPEGRGQPQHF | TGTGCCAGCAAAAGCCCTGAGGGCAGAGGCCAGCCCCAGCATTTT
TRBJ2-7 | TRBD2 | few | TRBV4-1 | CASSQGAGAYEQYF | TGCGCCAGCAGCCAAGGGGCGGGAGCCTACGAGCAGTACTTC
TRBJ2-3 | - | - | TRBV28 | CASSFGATSTDTQYF | TGTGCCAGCAGTTTCGGCGCGACAAGCACAGATACGCAGTATTTT
TRBJ1-2 | TRBD1 | - | TRBV19 | CASSTGQYGYTF | TGTGCCAGTAGCACGGGACAGTATGGCTACACCTTC